This T cell receptor beta chain came from a study of blood T cell repertoires in COVID-19. V was pared by 3 bases and J by 3 bases, with 4 bases of the junction left unmatched. Germline lookup yields CDR1 LGHNT and CDR2 FRNRAP. This CDR3 spans 15 amino acids. Per the original methods: Amplification with reference gene primers provided the estimates of nucleated cell counts. The protocol was immunoSEQ multiplex PCR, while the TCRdb copy is restricted to in-frame clones and leaves out a portion. V and J calls and clone size are given by that table; D and trimming were obtained from the DNA. The sample carries around 250,000 clones, approximately 83% recorded once.

This TCR came from a woman aged 50 to 65 who had recovered from COVID-19. Material: PBMCs or T cells enriched from blood (not recorded which). The chain carries TRBV12-5 and TRBJ2-2, with TRBD1 matching over 7 bases. The CDR3 loop is CASGLGTEYTGELFF. The CDR3 nucleotides read TGTGCTAGTGGTTTAGGGACAGAATACACCGGGGAGCTGTTTTTT. Combining the CDR3 with reference TRBV12-5 and TRBJ2-2 gives the whole variable domain DARVTQTPRHKVTEMGQEVTMRCQPILGHNTVFWYRQTMMQGLELLAYFRNRAPLDDSGMPKDRFSAEMPDATLATLKIQPSEPRDSAVYFCASGLGTEYTGELFFGEGSRLTVL.